Below are 32 T cell receptor beta chains sequenced from a single sample in a study of T cell responses to AZD1222 COVID-19 vaccine. Using immunoSEQ multiplex PCR, the repertoire was profiled, and TCRdb retains in-frame clones only, with some absent. Among about 100,000 clones listed, around nine tenths were seen once. Sequencing was performed on peripheral blood, taken on day 0 of AZD1222 vaccination. These receptors all stem from an adult in good health.

The chain is built from TRBV6-2 or TRBV6-3 and TRBJ1-5; 7 bases map to TRBD1. The CDR3 runs to 14 residues. V was clipped by 4 bases and J by 6 bases; unmatched bases: 6. Germline V gives CDR1 MNHEY, CDR2 SVGEGT. The CDR3 protein is CASSSQGSSQPQHF. The CDR3 nucleotides are TGTGCCAGCAGTTCACAGGGGTCGAGTCAGCCCCAGCATTTT.

Of note for this clone: Other nucleotide sequences in the sample specify the same CDR3. This chain uses TRBV30 with TRBJ2-7; D is perhaps TRBD2 (5 bases). V lost 2 bases, J lost 2 bases, and 7 bases lay in between. This CDR3 region has 12 residues. The germline gives CDR1 GTSNPN, CDR2 SVGIG (reference sequence). The CDR3 here is CAWSSGPYEQYF. CDR3 DNA: TGTGCCTGGAGTAGCGGTCCCTACGAGCAGTACTTC.

The chain couples TRBV6-2 or TRBV6-3 to TRBJ2-5; 7 bases match TRBD2. CDR1 MNHEY and CDR2 SVGEGT come from the germline V gene. This CDR3 region has 15 residues. After removal of 5 bases from V and 2 bases from J, the junction contained 8 bases not matched to a gene. The DNA for the CDR3 is TGTGCCAGCAGTCCCGGACTAGGGAGACAAGAGACCCAGTACTTC. Residues: CASSPGLGRQETQYF.

The V call is TRBV7-7, the J call TRBJ2-3, with 9 bases fitting TRBD2. CDR1 and CDR2 (germline): SSHAT, FNYEAQ (reference sequence). With 2 bases clipped from V and 4 bases from J, the junction kept 19 bases outside the gene matches. CDR3 length equals 20 residues. The DNA for the CDR3 is TGTGCCAGCAGCTTATATGGTGGTGTGGCGGGGGGGCCTGATGCAGATACGCAGTATTTT. The encoded protein is CASSLYGGVAGGPDADTQYF.

This clone was counted a few times. The chain couples TRBV10-1 to TRBJ2-7; 11 nucleotides match TRBD2. Per the germline V gene, CDR1 is WNHNN and CDR2 is SYGVQD (reference sequence). CDR3 size: 16 residues. V shed 8 bases, J shed 3 bases, and the junction held 12 bases outside the gene matches. The CDR3 here is CASPTEASGGFYEQYF. In DNA form, the CDR3 reads TGCGCCAGCCCGACCGAGGCTAGCGGGGGGTTCTACGAGCAGTACTTC.

The rearrangement uses TRBV3-1 (or the pseudogene TRBV3-2) and TRBJ1-1; perhaps TRBD1 as D (6 bases). CDR3 length equals 11 residues. Germline assignment: CDR1 LGHDT and CDR2 YNNKEL (reference sequence). V lost 4 bases and J 8 bases, leaving 8 bases between the germline ends. In DNA form, the CDR3 reads TGTGCCAGCAGCCCAGGACAGGAAGCTTTCTTT. The encoded protein is CASSPGQEAFF.

The genes are TRBV6-2 or TRBV6-3 and TRBJ2-1, with TRBD1 identical over 10 bases. From germline, CDR1 is MNHEY and CDR2 SVGEGT. This CDR3 is built from 18 residues. V lost 2 bases, J lost 4 bases, and 11 bases stayed unmatched. CDR3 sequence reads: CASSYAPPGTGVYNEQFF. CDR3 DNA: TGTGCCAGCAGTTACGCGCCCCCCGGGACAGGGGTTTACAATGAGCAGTTCTTC.

This clone has only a few counts. The chain joins TRBV7-9 to TRBJ2-2; 7 nucleotides line up with TRBD2. Germline V gives CDR1 SEHNR, CDR2 FQNEAQ (reference sequence). Unmatched junction bases numbered 9, after V lost 5 bases and J lost 0 bases. This CDR3 is 17 amino acids long. CDR3: CASSPRAGLSNTGELFF. DNA for the CDR3: TGTGCCAGCAGCCCGAGAGCGGGGCTATCGAACACCGGGGAGCTGTTTTTT. Drawing the rest from reference TRBV7-9 and TRBJ2-2, the complete variable domain is DTGVSQNPRHKITKRGQNVTFRCDPISEHNRLYWYRQTLGQGPEFLTYFQNEAQLEKSRLLSDRFSAERPKGSFSTLEIQRTEQGDSAMYLCASSPRAGLSNTGELFFGEGSRLTVL.

The J gene is TRBJ1-5, the V gene TRBV7-9, with D perhaps matching TRBD1 (5 bases). The CDR3 is 15 amino acids. From germline, CDR1 is SEHNR and CDR2 FQNEAQ (reference sequence). V was shortened by 3 bases and J by 6 bases, with 15 bases between the two germline ends. The CDR3 here is CASSFASGTGQPQHF. Written as DNA, the CDR3 is TGTGCCAGCAGCTTTGCGTCAGGCACAGGTCAGCCCCAGCATTTT.

The J gene is TRBJ2-1, the V gene TRBV11-2; the D is unclear. V was cut by 7 bases and J by 4 bases, with 14 bases left in between. From germline, CDR1 is SGHAT and CDR2 FQNNGV. CDR3 length equals 14 residues. CDR3: CASTVAPTYNEQFF. Here the CDR3 DNA reads TGTGCCAGCACCGTGGCCCCGACGTACAATGAGCAGTTCTTC.

Remarks on this clone: The junction does not match germline at one end; this may be a read error. The V gene is TRBV29-1, the J gene TRBJ1-1, with no clear D. The CDR3 loop spans 11 amino acids. CDR1 is SQVTM and CDR2 is ANQGSEA in the germline V gene. As DNA, the CDR3 is TGCAACGTTGCCAGCAACACTGAAGCTTTCTTT. It yields the protein CNVASNTEAFF. The complete variable domain, with remaining parts taken from reference TRBV29-1 and TRBJ1-1, reads SAVISQKPSRDICQRGTSLTIQCQVDSQVTMMFWYRQQPGQSLTLIATANQGSEATYESGFVIDKFPISRPNLTFSTLTVSNMSPEDSSIYLCNVASNTEAFFGQGTRLTVV.

This chain uses TRBV19 with TRBJ2-3; TRBD2 might be the D (5 bases). Germline assignment: CDR1 LNHDA and CDR2 SQIVND (reference sequence). The length of the CDR3 is 15 residues. With 4 bases removed from V and 6 bases from J, the gap between germline ends came to 17 bases. CDR3 region: CASSTGRHPGDTQYF. The CDR3 DNA reads as TGTGCCAGTAGTACCGGTAGACACCCGGGGGATACGCAGTATTTT.

With regard to this clone: Additional DNA sequences in this sample encode the identical CDR3. The chain recombines TRBV29-1 with TRBJ1-1; TRBD1 aligns across 7 bases. The V gene's germline CDR1 is SQVTM and CDR2 ANQGSEA. CDR3 length: 12 amino acids. Trimming at V came to 7 bases and at J to 2 bases, leaving 4 bases not matched to a gene. This CDR3 reads CSARTGNTEAFF. In DNA form, the CDR3 reads TGCAGCGCACGGACAGGTAACACTGAAGCTTTCTTT.

CDR3 bases: TGCGCCAGCAGTGAGTTAGGTGGGCTAGCGGGGATACAAGAGACCCAGTACTTC. Protein: CASSELGGLAGIQETQYF. The chain uses TRBV10-2 and TRBJ2-5, with TRBD2 matching over 9 bases. J lost 2 bases, V lost 1 base, and 11 bases had no gene match. The V gene's germline CDR1 is WSHSY and CDR2 SAAADI. CDR3 length equals 18 residues.

This clone was seen a handful of times. V gene TRBV6-2 or TRBV6-3 combines with J gene TRBJ1-1; D gene uncertain. CDR3 length: 13 amino acids. V was clipped by 3 bases and J by 4 bases, with 9 bases between them. The V gene's germline CDR1 is MNHEY and CDR2 SVGEGT. CDR3 DNA sequence: TGTGCCAGCAGTTATCGGGGATCCACTGAAGCTTTCTTT. Amino acid sequence: CASSYRGSTEAFF.

This clone was seen a handful of times. The V and J genes are TRBV27 and TRBJ2-7; D is unresolved. This CDR3 comprises 12 residues. Germline values: CDR1 MNHEY, CDR2 SMNVEV (reference sequence). The V gene lost 9 bases and the J gene lost 6 bases, with 15 bases spanning the gap. The CDR3 nucleotides are TGTGCCAGGGTTCCTCGGGTAGGCGAGCAGTACTTC. This gives the protein CARVPRVGEQYF.

This clone was seen a single time. V usage is TRBV6-5 and J usage is TRBJ1-2; unclear D gene. Germline V gene lookup returns CDR1 MNHEY and CDR2 SVGAGI. This CDR3 has 14 amino acids. Trimming cost V 7 bases and J 4 bases, with 16 bases left between them. This CDR3 reads CASMNRADGYGYTF. The DNA of the CDR3 is TGTGCCAGCATGAATCGGGCAGATGGCTATGGCTACACCTTC.

The genes are TRBV5-1 and TRBJ2-1, with 9 bases matching TRBD1. The CDR3 spans 14 residues. Germline-derived CDR1 and CDR2 are SGHRS and YFSETQ. Trimming cost V 3 bases and J 9 bases; bases outside gene matches: 7. The CDR3 nucleotides read TGCGCCAGCAGCTCGGGAACAGGGGGCGTTGAGCAGTTCTTC. The encoded protein is CASSSGTGGVEQFF. Filled out from reference TRBV5-1 and TRBJ2-1, the complete variable domain reads KAGVTQTPRYLIKTRGQQVTLSCSPISGHRSVSWYQQTPGQGLQFLFEYFSETQRNKGNFPGRFSGRQFSNSRSEMNVSTLELGDSALYLCASSSGTGGVEQFFGPGTRLTVL.

This clone was detected once. V gene TRBV2 combines with J gene TRBJ1-2; D is uncertain. There are 14 residues in the CDR3. V lost 2 bases, J lost 4 bases, and 11 bases lay in between. Per the germline V gene, CDR1 is SNHLY and CDR2 is FYNNEI. The CDR3 loop is CASSERLAAYGYTF. The CDR3 coding sequence is TGTGCCAGCAGTGAAAGGCTCGCCGCCTATGGCTACACCTTC.

The rearrangement links TRBV11-2 to TRBJ1-4; a possible D gene is TRBD1 (5 bases). Trimming shortened V by 5 bases and J by 7 bases, and 14 bases separated the two germline ends. The length of the CDR3 is 14 residues. Germline assignment: CDR1 SGHAT and CDR2 FQNNGV. For the CDR3, the DNA is TGTGCCAGCAGCCAGGGTCGACGGGGTGAAAAACTGTTTTTT. This codes for CASSQGRRGEKLFF.

V is TRBV12-1 and J is TRBJ2-2. TRBV12-1 is tagged as a pseudogene. This CDR3 spans 13 amino acids. This CDR3 is CASSLDGTGELFF. DNA of the CDR3: TGTGCCAGCAGCTTGGACGGCACCGGGGAGCTGTTTTTT.

The chain joins TRBV30 to TRBJ2-3; weak D call: TRBD1 (5 bases). The CDR3 runs 14 residues. Germline CDR1 is GTSNPN and CDR2 is SVGIG (reference sequence). The ends were cut back, 2 bases at V and 0 bases at J, with 9 bases in the middle. This chain's CDR3 is CAWSRQTSTDTQYF. CDR3 bases: TGTGCCTGGAGTCGACAGACTAGCACAGATACGCAGTATTTT.

Written as DNA, the CDR3 is TGTGCCAGCAGCACCCCGGACAGGGAGCTCTACAATGAGCAGTTCTTC. Its translation is CASSTPDRELYNEQFF. This chain uses TRBV7-6 with TRBJ2-1, with 8 bases lining up with TRBD1. Trimming at V came to 5 bases and at J to 3 bases, leaving 9 bases not matched to a gene. The germline V gene has CDR1 SGHVS and CDR2 FNYEAQ. This CDR3 spans 16 amino acids.

The chain uses TRBV30 and TRBJ1-5, with D tentatively TRBD1 (6 bases). The CDR3 totals 14 residues. The V and J ends lost 0 bases and 2 bases respectively, with 8 bases between them. CDR1 and CDR2 (germline): GTSNPN, SVGIG (reference sequence). The CDR3 loop reads CAWSVQGGNQPQHF. CDR3 sequence (DNA): TGTGCCTGGAGTGTACAGGGAGGCAATCAGCCCCAGCATTTT.

The J gene is TRBJ1-4, the V gene TRBV7-9; tentatively, D is TRBD1 (5 bases). Germline loops: CDR1 SEHNR, CDR2 FQNEAQ (reference sequence). Trimming removed 6 bases from V and 0 bases from J, with 17 bases in between. This CDR3 contains 17 residues. In nucleotides, the CDR3 is TGTGCCAGCAGACTGGGACGGAGTACTGCAACTAATGAAAAACTGTTTTTT. It codes for CASRLGRSTATNEKLFF.

V usage is TRBV30 and J usage is TRBJ1-2; D perhaps matches TRBD1 (5 bases). The CDR3 has 14 amino acids. Germline values: CDR1 GTSNPN, CDR2 SVGIG (reference sequence). V was trimmed by 8 bases and J by 2 bases, leaving 18 bases between them. The CDR3 DNA reads as TGTGCCGGGACGTACGGGGTAGGGAACTATGGCTACACCTTC. Protein sequence: CAGTYGVGNYGYTF.

The rearrangement links TRBV7-2 to TRBJ2-7; 7 bases are shared with TRBD1. The trim removed 5 bases at V and 2 bases at J, leaving 9 bases unmatched. The CDR3 has 15 residues. Germline V gene data show CDR1 as SGHTA and CDR2 as FQGNSA. In nucleotides, the CDR3 is TGTGCCAGCAGCCAGACCGCGACAGGGCCCTACGAGCAGTACTTC. It translates to CASSQTATGPYEQYF.

The rearrangement links TRBV30 to TRBJ1-6; 9 nucleotides match TRBD1. Germline V gene lookup returns CDR1 GTSNPN and CDR2 SVGIG (reference sequence). Trimming took 5 bases from V and 6 from J; bases not matched to a gene: 5. The CDR3 is 14 amino acids. CDR3 loop: CAWGGQGVNSPLHF. CDR3 in DNA: TGTGCCTGGGGGGGACAGGGAGTTAATTCACCCCTCCACTTT. Combining the CDR3 with reference TRBV30 and TRBJ1-6 gives the whole variable domain SQTIHQWPATLVQPVGSPLSLECTVEGTSNPNLYWYRQAAGRGLQLLFYSVGIGQISSEVPQNLSASRPQDRQFILSSKKLLLSDSGFYLCAWGGQGVNSPLHFGNGTRLTVT.

The V call is TRBV6-5, the J call TRBJ1-2, with 10 bases lining up with TRBD1. Trimming at V came to 6 bases and at J to 12 bases, leaving 4 bases not matched to a gene. Germline CDR1 MNHEY, CDR2 SVGAGI. This CDR3 region has 11 residues. For the CDR3, the DNA is TGTGCCAGCAGCGACGACAGGGGGCACACCTTC. This translates into CASSDDRGHTF.

J is TRBJ2-2 and V is TRBV2; possibly TRBD2 for D (6 bases). The CDR3 spans 15 residues. CDR1 is SNHLY and CDR2 is FYNNEI in the germline V gene. V lost 8 bases to trimming and J lost 2 bases, with 15 bases between them. The CDR3 sequence is CASFRGGANTGELFF. The CDR3 DNA is TGTGCCAGCTTTAGAGGCGGGGCAAACACCGGGGAGCTGTTTTTT.

The chain recombines TRBV25-1 with TRBJ2-3, with TRBD1 as a possible D gene (6 bases). Germline CDR1 MGHDK, CDR2 SYGVNS. V dropped 7 bases and J dropped 5 bases, with 13 bases sitting between them. The CDR3 length is 13 residues. The CDR3 reads CASKGLGGDTQYF. The DNA for the CDR3 is TGTGCCAGCAAGGGGCTAGGGGGAGATACGCAGTATTTT. Filled out from reference TRBV25-1 and TRBJ2-3, the complete variable domain reads EADIYQTPRYLVIGTGKKITLECSQTMGHDKMYWYQQDPGMELHLIHYSYGVNSTEKGDLSSESTVSRIRTEHFPLTLESARPSHTSQYLCASKGLGGDTQYFGPGTRLTVL.

The chain has TRBV5-5 and TRBJ2-7; D gene unclear. CDR3 length: 15 residues. Germline assignment: CDR1 SGHKS and CDR2 YYEKEE (reference sequence). V lost 4 bases and J lost 1, with 15 bases in between. Here the CDR3 reads CASSPAAGWSYEQYF. The CDR3 nucleotides read TGTGCCAGCAGCCCCGCGGCTGGTTGGTCCTACGAGCAGTACTTC.